What follows are 28 T cell receptor beta chains derived from one specimen sequenced in a study of T cell repertoires in cytomegalovirus infection. TCRdb re-analysed the reads in MiXCR, keeping a single row per CDR3 protein. The sample has about 71,000 distinct CDR3 sequences, 20% to 25% seen once; the top ten hold around 70%. Antigens for these TCRs are unknown. Sample: CD8+ T cells from cultured PBMCs, taken from culture after CMV antigen stimulation. The receptors come from a human donor in good health (CMV status not recorded). Some clones in this sample may be carry-over from other donors' samples.

The chain uses TRBV6-2 or TRBV6-3 and TRBJ2-7; a possible D gene is TRBD1 (6 bases). The CDR3 has 13 residues. The V gene lost 6 bases and the J gene lost 6 bases, with 15 bases spanning the gap. Germline V gives CDR1 MNHEY, CDR2 SVGEGT. In DNA, the CDR3 is TGTGCCAGCAGCTGGGACATCCCCGGCGAGCAGTACTTC. Translating it yields CASSWDIPGEQYF.

This clonotype was found a few times. The genes are TRBV7-3 and TRBJ2-1; 10 bases map to TRBD2. CDR1 is SGHTA, CDR2 FQGTGA, per germline. V was clipped by 5 bases and J by 5 bases; unmatched bases: 3. CDR3 length equals 14 residues. The CDR3 protein is CASSPLAGDNEQFF. CDR3 DNA: TGTGCCAGCAGCCCCCTAGCGGGGGACAATGAGCAGTTCTTC.

This clonotype has a handful of counts. The rearrangement uses TRBV6-2 or TRBV6-3 and TRBJ2-2, with D possibly matching TRBD2 (5 bases). The V end was cut by 9 bases, the J end by 7 bases, with 6 bases between. CDR1 and CDR2 from the germline V gene are MNHEY and SVGEGT. The CDR3 runs to 10 residues. The CDR3 nucleotides read TGTGCCAGTCGGGACGGGGAGCTGTTTTTT. Amino acid sequence: CASRDGELFF.

The chain joins TRBV12-3 or TRBV12-4 to TRBJ2-5; 8 nucleotides agree with TRBD2. The J segment lost 1 base and the V segment lost 5 bases, leaving 9 bases of the junction unmatched. The CDR3 runs to 16 residues. The CDR3 DNA is TGTGCCAGCAGTCCCGTAAGCGGGGGTCTCCAAGAGACCCAGTACTTC. It encodes CASSPVSGGLQETQYF.

The gene calls are TRBV7-6 and TRBJ1-1, with D uncertain. The V end was cut by 1 base, the J end by 1 base, with 7 bases between. The V gene's germline CDR1 is SGHVS and CDR2 FNYEAQ. This CDR3 comprises 14 residues. The CDR3 region is CASSLVTGNTEAFF. DNA for the CDR3: TGTGCCAGCAGCTTAGTTACGGGGAACACTGAAGCTTTCTTT.

For the CDR3, the DNA is TGTGCCAGCAGCCAAGATTACCTGACAGATACGCAGTATTTT. Translated, it gives CASSQDYLTDTQYF. This rearrangement joins TRBV4-2 to TRBJ2-3; D call uncertain. The V gene lost 0 bases and the J gene lost 3 bases, with 7 bases spanning the gap. Germline V gives CDR1 LGHNA, CDR2 YNFKEQ. The CDR3 has 14 amino acids.

The rearrangement links TRBV6-8 to TRBJ2-5; tentatively, D is TRBD1 (6 bases). V was shortened by 2 bases and J by 1 base, with 11 bases between the two germline ends. Germline V gene sequence: CDR1 MNHGY, CDR2 SAAAGT. CDR3 size: 15 residues. The CDR3 nucleotides read TGTGCCAGCAGTTACAGACAGGTTTTCCAAGAGACCCAGTACTTC. As protein: CASSYRQVFQETQYF.

The J gene is TRBJ2-1, the V gene TRBV2; no clear D gene. Germline V gene lookup returns CDR1 SNHLY and CDR2 FYNNEI. V gave up 3 bases and J gave up 2 bases, with 5 bases separating them. The CDR3 spans 13 residues. This CDR3 is CASSDSTYNEQFF. The CDR3 region has the DNA TGTGCCAGCAGTGATTCGACCTACAATGAGCAGTTCTTC.

The V gene is TRBV4-1, the J gene TRBJ1-2; a possible D gene is TRBD1 (5 bases). V was pared by 4 bases and J by 7 bases, with 7 bases between. Germline loops: CDR1 MGHRA, CDR2 YSYEKL. This CDR3 region has 11 residues. In nucleotides, the CDR3 is TGCGCCAGCAGCCCAGGGAGTGGCTACACCTTC. Its protein product is CASSPGSGYTF.

There are a few counts of this clonotype. The chain recombines TRBV12-3 or TRBV12-4 with TRBJ1-2; D is possibly TRBD1 (6 bases). V was pared by 1 base and J by 2 bases, with 11 bases between. The CDR3 is made up of 15 amino acids. The CDR3 bases are TGTGCCAGCAGTTTAGGCCCGGGGGCCAACTATGGCTACACCTTC. Protein sequence: CASSLGPGANYGYTF.

This clonotype was counted only a few times. The chain has TRBV13 and TRBJ2-1; 7 positions agree with TRBD2. Germline V gives CDR1 PRHDT, CDR2 FYEKMQ (reference sequence). The CDR3 runs 15 residues. With 4 bases clipped from V and 0 bases from J, the junction kept 3 bases outside the gene matches. The chain's CDR3 is CASSYRDYSYNEQFF. DNA of the CDR3: TGTGCCAGCAGCTACCGGGACTACTCCTACAATGAGCAGTTCTTC.

This rearrangement joins TRBV7-2 to TRBJ1-2, with no clear D. Per germline, CDR1 SGHTA and CDR2 FQGNSA. CDR3 length equals 13 residues. The V end lost 1 base, the J end lost 3 bases, and 6 bases lay between the germline ends. The CDR3 sequence: CASSLGSYYGYTF. In DNA, the CDR3 is TGTGCCAGCAGCTTAGGATCATACTATGGCTACACCTTC.

The rearrangement links TRBV6-6 to TRBJ2-2; TRBD2 agrees at 8 bases. V was clipped by 0 bases and J by 6 bases; unmatched bases: 9. Germline-derived CDR1 and CDR2 are MNHNY and SVGAGI (reference sequence). The length of the CDR3 is 17 residues. CDR3 DNA sequence: TGTGCCAGCAGTTACTCGCGAGGCGGGGGGAGGGCCGGGGAGCTGTTTTTT. This sequence encodes CASSYSRGGGRAGELFF.

The chain joins TRBV6-2 or TRBV6-3 to TRBJ2-1; tentative D call: TRBD2 (7 bases). Trimming pared 2 bases from V and 5 bases from J, leaving 13 bases between. This CDR3 is 15 amino acids long. Germline V gene lookup returns CDR1 MNHEY and CDR2 SVGEGT. The CDR3 loop reads CASSYEGGPHNEQFF. The CDR3 DNA reads as TGTGCCAGCAGTTACGAGGGGGGGCCGCACAATGAGCAGTTCTTC.

This clonotype has a handful of counts. The chain has TRBV7-9 and TRBJ1-1, with 7 nucleotides matching TRBD1. J lost 0 bases, V lost 7 bases, and 5 bases had no gene match. Germline V gene sequence: CDR1 SEHNR, CDR2 FQNEAQ (reference sequence). This CDR3 has 14 residues. The CDR3 sequence: CASTEGGLNTEAFF. The CDR3 bases are TGTGCCAGCACCGAAGGGGGCCTGAACACTGAAGCTTTCTTT.

The chain has TRBV6-5 and TRBJ2-5; TRBD2 is a possible D gene (5 bases). Per the germline V gene, CDR1 is MNHEY and CDR2 is SVGAGI. Trimming took off 0 bases at V and 5 bases at J, with 19 bases between the two ends. This CDR3 has 17 residues. The CDR3 reads CASSYSRVWVGGETQYF. The CDR3 nucleotides are TGTGCCAGCAGTTACTCGAGGGTCTGGGTTGGTGGTGAGACCCAGTACTTC.

To note about this clonotype: A read error is likely, as this CDR3 ends without the conserved phenylalanine or tryptophan. The DNA is left out, because the CDR3 cannot be placed on it with certainty; the CDR3 is given as TCRdb lists it. The chain combines TRBV19 with TRBJ2-1; TRBD1, the D gene given by the table, was not confirmed from the DNA. Germline CDR1 LNHDA, CDR2 SQIVND (reference sequence). The CDR3 region is 11 residues in length, termini included. The chain's CDR3 is CASSIGDNQVT.

This clonotype was seen a few times. The chain uses TRBV4-1 and TRBJ1-3, with D perhaps matching TRBD1 (6 bases). This CDR3 has 15 residues. The V gene's germline CDR1 is MGHRA and CDR2 YSYEKL. Trimming removed 2 bases at V and 5 bases at J, with 13 bases between. The CDR3 reads CASSQTDGQRNTIYF. CDR3 nucleotides: TGCGCCAGCAGCCAAACCGACGGACAGAGAAACACCATATATTTT.

This clonotype came up once. The chain uses TRBV7-9 and TRBJ1-1, with unresolved D. CDR1 and CDR2 from the germline V gene are SEHNR and FQNEAQ (reference sequence). Trimming pared 6 bases from V and 1 base from J, leaving 9 bases between. This CDR3 has 13 amino acids. The CDR3 region is CASRLVSNTEAFF. The CDR3, as DNA: TGTGCCAGCAGGCTAGTGTCGAACACTGAAGCTTTCTTT.

This clonotype was observed a few times. V usage is TRBV12-3 or TRBV12-4 and J usage is TRBJ2-5; D is possibly TRBD1 (5 bases). The CDR3 spans 15 residues. Trimming pared 7 bases from V and 7 bases from J, leaving 22 bases between. As DNA, the CDR3 is TGTGCCAGCAACCCGACCTCGGTCCCTCAGGGGACCCAGTACTTC. It yields the protein CASNPTSVPQGTQYF.

This clonotype turned up a few times. The chain couples TRBV12-3 or TRBV12-4 to TRBJ1-2; perhaps TRBD1 as D (6 bases). Deletions cut 7 bases from V and 5 bases from J, with 20 bases between. This CDR3 spans 15 amino acids. CDR3 bases: TGTGCCAGCACCCCTACTCCCGACAGGATTTATGGCTACACCTTC. Translated, it gives CASTPTPDRIYGYTF.

The chain has TRBV4-1 and TRBJ2-4; D may be TRBD2 (5 bases). The CDR3 covers 16 residues. Germline V gene sequence: CDR1 MGHRA, CDR2 YSYEKL. Trimming removed 0 bases from V and 3 bases from J, with 12 bases in between. The CDR3 spells CASSQEVRRDKNIQYF. In DNA form, the CDR3 reads TGCGCCAGCAGCCAAGAGGTTCGTCGGGACAAAAACATTCAGTACTTC.

This chain uses TRBV19 with TRBJ2-7; D ambiguous. The V gene's germline CDR1 is LNHDA and CDR2 SQIVND (reference sequence). The CDR3 extends over 14 amino acids. V was pared by 1 base and J by 5 bases, with 12 bases between. The CDR3 nucleotides read TGTGCCAGTAGTATAGGGCTCCTTTCGGACGAGCAGTACTTC. It specifies CASSIGLLSDEQYF.

J is TRBJ1-5 and V is TRBV6-5; a possible D gene is TRBD1 (6 bases). The CDR3 loop spans 15 amino acids. Germline lookup yields CDR1 MNHEY and CDR2 SVGAGI. The V and J ends lost 7 bases and 0 bases respectively, with 13 bases between them. The CDR3 is CASTLDSDSNQPQHF. CDR3 sequence (DNA): TGTGCCAGCACCCTGGACAGTGATAGCAATCAGCCCCAGCATTTT.

This sequence joins TRBV7-8 and TRBJ2-3, with TRBD2 identical over 11 bases. The trim removed 5 bases at V and 2 bases at J, leaving 12 bases unmatched. From germline, CDR1 is SGHVS and CDR2 FQNEAQ. The CDR3 covers 18 residues. The DNA of the CDR3 is TGTGCCAGCAGCCTGCCTAGCGGGGGGTCCACTCTCACAGATACGCAGTATTTT. Translated, it gives CASSLPSGGSTLTDTQYF. Based on the CDR3 plus reference TRBV7-8 and TRBJ2-3, the full variable domain is GAGVSQSPRYKVAKRGQDVALRCDPISGHVSLFWYQQALGQGPEFLTYFQNEAQLDKSGLPSDRFFAERPEGSVSTLKIQRTQQEDSAVYLCASSLPSGGSTLTDTQYFGPGTRLTVL.

A few counts support this clonotype. V and J are TRBV15 and TRBJ1-5, with D hard to call. Germline CDR1 reads LNHNV; CDR2 reads YYDKDF (reference sequence). The CDR3 spans 13 residues. Trimming removed 0 bases at V and 6 bases at J, with 6 bases between. CDR3 loop: CATSRESGQPQHF. The DNA of the CDR3 is TGTGCCACCAGCAGAGAGAGTGGTCAGCCCCAGCATTTT. The complete variable domain, with remaining parts taken from reference TRBV15 and TRBJ1-5, reads DAMVIQNPRYQVTQFGKPVTLSCSQTLNHNVMYWYQQKSSQAPKLLFHYYDKDFNNEADTPDNFQSRRPNTSFCFLDIRSPGLGDTAMYLCATSRESGQPQHFGDGTRLSIL.

J is TRBJ2-2 and V is TRBV12-5, with 9 bases matching TRBD1. This CDR3 contains 20 residues. Germline assignment: CDR1 LGHNT and CDR2 FRNRAP. V lost 2 bases, J lost 5 bases, and 18 bases stayed unmatched. This chain's CDR3 is CASGLPTGPNRGRDTGELFF. Written as DNA, the CDR3 is TGTGCTAGTGGTTTGCCTACGGGGCCCAACAGGGGGCGCGATACCGGGGAGCTGTTTTTT.

The V call is TRBV14, the J call TRBJ2-7; D is perhaps TRBD2 (5 bases). CDR1 is SGHDN, CDR2 FVKESK, per germline. Trimming removed 8 bases at V and 0 bases at J, with 8 bases between. The CDR3 runs 12 residues. The CDR3 region has the DNA TGTGCCAGCGGGGAGACCTCCTACGAGCAGTACTTC. Its translation: CASGETSYEQYF.